One T cell receptor (beta chain) is described in this entry. The data were produced by immunoSEQ multiplex PCR, yet TCRdb's version contains in-frame clones alone and is incomplete. The table has 640,000 or so clones, approximately 89% seen once. The data are from a study of shared T cell receptors in the human thymus. The sample was also linked to a second study, of human thymus T cells.

The sample consisted of thymocytes. The source of this sequence is a boy under two years old with a congenital heart defect.

The CDR3 is CALSGDRVTDTQYF. Here the CDR3 DNA reads TGTGCCCTCTCGGGGGACAGGGTAACAGATACGCAGTATTTT. This sequence joins TRBV10-3 and TRBJ2-3, with 9 nucleotides matching TRBD1. CDR3 length: 14 amino acids. Germline V CDR1 and CDR2: ENHRY, SYGVKD. Losses at the gene ends were 11 bases for V and 3 bases for J; bases not matched to a gene: 9.